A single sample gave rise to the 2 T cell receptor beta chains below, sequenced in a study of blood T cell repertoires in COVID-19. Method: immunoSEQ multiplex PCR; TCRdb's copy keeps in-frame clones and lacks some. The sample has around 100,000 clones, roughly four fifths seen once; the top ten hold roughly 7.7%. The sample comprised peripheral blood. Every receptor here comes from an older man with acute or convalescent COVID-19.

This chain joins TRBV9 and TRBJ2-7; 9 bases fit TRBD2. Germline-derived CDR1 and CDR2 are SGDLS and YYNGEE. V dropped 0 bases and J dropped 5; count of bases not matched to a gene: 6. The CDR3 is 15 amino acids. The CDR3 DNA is TGTGCCAGCAGCGTAGGGTCTAGCGGGACTCACGAGCAGTACTTC. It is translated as CASSVGSSGTHEQYF.

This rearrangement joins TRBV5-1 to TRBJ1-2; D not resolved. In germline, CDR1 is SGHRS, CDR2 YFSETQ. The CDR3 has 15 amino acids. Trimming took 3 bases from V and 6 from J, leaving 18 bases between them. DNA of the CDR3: TGCGCCAGCAGCTCCGTTGGCGCAATGCGGGATGGCTACACCTTC. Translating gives CASSSVGAMRDGYTF.